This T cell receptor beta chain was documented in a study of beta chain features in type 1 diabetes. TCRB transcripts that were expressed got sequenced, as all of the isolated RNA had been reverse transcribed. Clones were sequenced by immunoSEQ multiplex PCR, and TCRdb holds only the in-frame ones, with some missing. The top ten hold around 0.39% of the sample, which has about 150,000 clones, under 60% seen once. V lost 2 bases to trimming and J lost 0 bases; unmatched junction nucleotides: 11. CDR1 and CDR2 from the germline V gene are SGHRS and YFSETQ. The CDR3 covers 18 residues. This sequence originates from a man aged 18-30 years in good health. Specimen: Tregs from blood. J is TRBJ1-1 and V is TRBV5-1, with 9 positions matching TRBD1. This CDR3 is CASSLGALTGGMNTEAFF. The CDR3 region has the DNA TGCGCCAGCAGCTTAGGAGCCCTGACAGGGGGAATGAACACTGAAGCTTTCTTT.